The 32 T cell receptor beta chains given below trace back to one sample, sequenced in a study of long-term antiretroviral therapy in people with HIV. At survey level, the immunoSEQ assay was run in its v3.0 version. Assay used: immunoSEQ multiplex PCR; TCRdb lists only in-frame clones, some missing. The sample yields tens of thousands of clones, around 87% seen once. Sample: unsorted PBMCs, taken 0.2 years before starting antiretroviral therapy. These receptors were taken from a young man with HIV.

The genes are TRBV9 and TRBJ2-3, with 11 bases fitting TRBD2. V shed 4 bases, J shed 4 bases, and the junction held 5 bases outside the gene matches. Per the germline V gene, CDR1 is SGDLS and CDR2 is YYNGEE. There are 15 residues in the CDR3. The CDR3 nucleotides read TGTGCCAGCAGCTATAGCGGGGGGGCGTCAGATACGCAGTATTTT. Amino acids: CASSYSGGASDTQYF.

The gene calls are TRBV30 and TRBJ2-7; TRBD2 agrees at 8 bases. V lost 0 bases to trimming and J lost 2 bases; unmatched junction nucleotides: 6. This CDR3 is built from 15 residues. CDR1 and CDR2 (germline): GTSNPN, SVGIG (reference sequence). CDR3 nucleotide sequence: TGTGCCTGGAGTGTACTAGCGGACCCAACCTACGAGCAGTACTTC. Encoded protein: CAWSVLADPTYEQYF. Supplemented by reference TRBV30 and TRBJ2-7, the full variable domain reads SQTIHQWPATLVQPVGSPLSLECTVEGTSNPNLYWYRQAAGRGLQLLFYSVGIGQISSEVPQNLSASRPQDRQFILSSKKLLLSDSGFYLCAWSVLADPTYEQYFGPGTRLTVT.

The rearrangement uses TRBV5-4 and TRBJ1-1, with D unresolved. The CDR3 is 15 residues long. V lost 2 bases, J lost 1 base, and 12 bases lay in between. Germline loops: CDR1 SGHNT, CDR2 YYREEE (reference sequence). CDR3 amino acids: CASSFGPRENTEAFF. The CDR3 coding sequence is TGTGCCAGCAGCTTCGGACCGCGGGAGAACACTGAAGCTTTCTTT.

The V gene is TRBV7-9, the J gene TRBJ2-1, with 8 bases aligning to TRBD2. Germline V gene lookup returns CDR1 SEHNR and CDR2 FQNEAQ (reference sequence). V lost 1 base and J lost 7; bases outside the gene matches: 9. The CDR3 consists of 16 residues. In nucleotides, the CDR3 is TGTGCCAGCAGCTTAGGGCTCGGGGGGGCAGTTAATGAGCAGTTCTTC. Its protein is CASSLGLGGAVNEQFF.

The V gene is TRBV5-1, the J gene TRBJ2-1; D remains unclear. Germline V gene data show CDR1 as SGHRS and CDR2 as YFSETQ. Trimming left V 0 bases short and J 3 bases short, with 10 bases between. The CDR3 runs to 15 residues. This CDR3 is CASSLDQIIYNEQFF. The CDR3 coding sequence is TGCGCCAGCAGCTTGGATCAGATTATCTACAATGAGCAGTTCTTC.

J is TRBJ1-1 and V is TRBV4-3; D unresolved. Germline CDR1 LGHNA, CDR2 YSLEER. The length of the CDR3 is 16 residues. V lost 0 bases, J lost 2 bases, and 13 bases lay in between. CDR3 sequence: CASSQDRAGPNTEAFF. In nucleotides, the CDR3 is TGCGCCAGCAGCCAAGATAGGGCAGGTCCCAACACTGAAGCTTTCTTT.

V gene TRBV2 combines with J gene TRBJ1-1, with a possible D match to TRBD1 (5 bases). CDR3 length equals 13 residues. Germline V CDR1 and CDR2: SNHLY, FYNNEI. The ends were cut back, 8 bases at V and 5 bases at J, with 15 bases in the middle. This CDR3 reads CASLSGLWTEAFF. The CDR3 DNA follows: TGTGCCAGCCTTTCAGGGCTGTGGACTGAAGCTTTCTTT.

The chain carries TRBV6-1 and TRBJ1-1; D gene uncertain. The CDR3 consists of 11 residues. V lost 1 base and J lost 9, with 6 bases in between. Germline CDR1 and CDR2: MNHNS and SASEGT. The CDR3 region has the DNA TGTGCCAGCAGTGAAGGCTGGCAAGCTTTCTTT. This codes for CASSEGWQAFF.

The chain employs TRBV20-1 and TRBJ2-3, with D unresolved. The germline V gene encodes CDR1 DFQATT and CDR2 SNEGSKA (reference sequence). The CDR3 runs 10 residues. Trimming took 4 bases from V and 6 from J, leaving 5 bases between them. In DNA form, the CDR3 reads TGCAGTGCTATAGTTGATACGCAGTATTTT. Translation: CSAIVDTQYF.

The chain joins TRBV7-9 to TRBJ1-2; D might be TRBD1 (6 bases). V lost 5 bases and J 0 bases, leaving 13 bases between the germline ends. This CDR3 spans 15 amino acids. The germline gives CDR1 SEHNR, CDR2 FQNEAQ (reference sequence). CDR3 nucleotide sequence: TGTGCCAGCAGCCTATCAGGGGAGACTAACTATGGCTACACCTTC. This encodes CASSLSGETNYGYTF. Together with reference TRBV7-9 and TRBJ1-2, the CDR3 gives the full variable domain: DTGVSQNPRHKITKRGQNVTFRCDPISEHNRLYWYRQTLGQGPEFLTYFQNEAQLEKSRLLSDRFSAERPKGSFSTLEIQRTEQGDSAMYLCASSLSGETNYGYTFGSGTRLTVV.

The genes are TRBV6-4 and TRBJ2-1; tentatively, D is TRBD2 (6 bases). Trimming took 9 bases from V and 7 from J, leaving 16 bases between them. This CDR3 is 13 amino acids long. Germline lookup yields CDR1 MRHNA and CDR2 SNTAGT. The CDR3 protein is CASSPSAGNEQFF. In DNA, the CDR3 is TGTGCCAGTTCCCCCAGTGCGGGGAATGAGCAGTTCTTC.

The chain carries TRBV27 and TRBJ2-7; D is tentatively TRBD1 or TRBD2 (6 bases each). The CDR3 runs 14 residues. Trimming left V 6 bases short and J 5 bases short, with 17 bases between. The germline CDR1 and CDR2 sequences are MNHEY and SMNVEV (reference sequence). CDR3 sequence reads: CASSKRGDRHEQYF. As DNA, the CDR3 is TGTGCCAGCAGCAAAAGGGGGGACCGACACGAGCAGTACTTC.

The CDR3 is CSVEVVGLGNTIYF. The CDR3 nucleotides read TGCAGCGTTGAAGTCGTGGGGCTGGGAAACACCATATATTTT. V gene TRBV29-1 combines with J gene TRBJ1-3; perhaps TRBD1 as D (5 bases). The CDR3 has 14 amino acids. Trimming took 1 base from V and 4 from J, leaving 11 bases between them. The germline gives CDR1 SQVTM, CDR2 ANQGSEA.

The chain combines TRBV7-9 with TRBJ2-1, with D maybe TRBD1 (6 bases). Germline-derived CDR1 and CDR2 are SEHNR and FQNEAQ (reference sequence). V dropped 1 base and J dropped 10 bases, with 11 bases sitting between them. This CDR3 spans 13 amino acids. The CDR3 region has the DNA TGTGCCAGCAGCTTAGAAGGGGGTGGGGAGCAGTTCTTC. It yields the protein CASSLEGGGEQFF.

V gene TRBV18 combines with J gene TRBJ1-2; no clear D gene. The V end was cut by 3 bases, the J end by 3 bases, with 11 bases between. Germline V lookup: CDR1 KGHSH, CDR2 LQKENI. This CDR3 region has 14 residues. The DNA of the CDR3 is TGTGCCAGCTCACCGGAGGTGACGGACTATGGCTACACCTTC. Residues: CASSPEVTDYGYTF.

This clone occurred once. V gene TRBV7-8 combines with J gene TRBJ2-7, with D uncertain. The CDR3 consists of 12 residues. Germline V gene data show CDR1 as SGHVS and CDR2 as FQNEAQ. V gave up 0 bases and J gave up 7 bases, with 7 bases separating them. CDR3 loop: CASSLARSEQYF. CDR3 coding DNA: TGTGCCAGCAGCTTAGCGCGATCGGAGCAGTACTTC.

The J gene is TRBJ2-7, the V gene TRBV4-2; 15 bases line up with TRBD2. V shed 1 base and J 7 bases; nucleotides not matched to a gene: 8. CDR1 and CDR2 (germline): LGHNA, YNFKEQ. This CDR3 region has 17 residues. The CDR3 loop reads CASSQVGLAGGIMEQYF. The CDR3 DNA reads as TGTGCCAGCAGCCAAGTAGGACTAGCGGGAGGGATCATGGAGCAGTACTTC.

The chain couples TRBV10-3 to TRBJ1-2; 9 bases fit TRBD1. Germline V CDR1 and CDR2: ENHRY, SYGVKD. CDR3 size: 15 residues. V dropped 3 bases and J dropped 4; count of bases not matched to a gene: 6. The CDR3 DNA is TGTGCCATCAGTGACCACAGGGGGCATGGCTATGGCTACACCTTC. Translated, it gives CAISDHRGHGYGYTF.

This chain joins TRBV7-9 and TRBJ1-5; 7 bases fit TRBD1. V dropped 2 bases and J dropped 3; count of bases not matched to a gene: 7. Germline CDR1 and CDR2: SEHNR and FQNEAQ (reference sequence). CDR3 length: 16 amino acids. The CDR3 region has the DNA TGTGCCAGCAGCTTATCGACAGGGACTCTCAATCAGCCCCAGCATTTT. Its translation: CASSLSTGTLNQPQHF.

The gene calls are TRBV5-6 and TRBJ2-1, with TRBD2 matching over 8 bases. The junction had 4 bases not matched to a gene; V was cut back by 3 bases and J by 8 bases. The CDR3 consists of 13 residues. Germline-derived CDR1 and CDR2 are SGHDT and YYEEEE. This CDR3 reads CASSSAGVDEQFF. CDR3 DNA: TGTGCCAGCAGCTCAGCGGGGGTGGATGAGCAGTTCTTC. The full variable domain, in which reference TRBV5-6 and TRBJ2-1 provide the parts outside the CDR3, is DAGVTQSPTHLIKTRGQQVTLRCSPKSGHDTVSWYQQALGQGPQFIFQYYEEEERQRGNFPDRFSGHQFPNYSSELNVNALLLGDSALYLCASSSAGVDEQFFGPGTRLTVL.

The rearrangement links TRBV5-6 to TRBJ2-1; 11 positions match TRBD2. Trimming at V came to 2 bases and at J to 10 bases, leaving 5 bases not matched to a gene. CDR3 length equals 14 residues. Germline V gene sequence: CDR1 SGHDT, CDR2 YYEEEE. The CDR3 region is CASSFSGGAWEQFF. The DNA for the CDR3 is TGTGCCAGCAGCTTTAGCGGGGGGGCCTGGGAGCAGTTCTTC.

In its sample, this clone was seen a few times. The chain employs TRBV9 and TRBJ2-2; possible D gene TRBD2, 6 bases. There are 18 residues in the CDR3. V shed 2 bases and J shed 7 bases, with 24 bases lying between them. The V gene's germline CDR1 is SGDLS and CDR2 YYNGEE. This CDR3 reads CASSVEGAIRGGDGELFF. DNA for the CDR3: TGTGCCAGCAGCGTGGAGGGCGCAATTCGGGGCGGTGACGGGGAGCTGTTTTTT.

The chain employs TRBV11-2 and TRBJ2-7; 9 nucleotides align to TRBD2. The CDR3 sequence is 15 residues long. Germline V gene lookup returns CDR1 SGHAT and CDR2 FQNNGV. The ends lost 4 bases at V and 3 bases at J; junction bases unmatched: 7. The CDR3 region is CASSSRGTSSYEQYF. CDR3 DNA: TGTGCCAGCAGCTCTCGTGGGACTAGCAGCTACGAGCAGTACTTC. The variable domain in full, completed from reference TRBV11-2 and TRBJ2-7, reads EAGVAQSPRYKIIEKRQSVAFWCNPISGHATLYWYQQILGQGPKLLIQFQNNGVVDDSQLPKDRFSAERLKGVDSTLKIQPAKLEDSAVYLCASSSRGTSSYEQYFGPGTRLTVT.

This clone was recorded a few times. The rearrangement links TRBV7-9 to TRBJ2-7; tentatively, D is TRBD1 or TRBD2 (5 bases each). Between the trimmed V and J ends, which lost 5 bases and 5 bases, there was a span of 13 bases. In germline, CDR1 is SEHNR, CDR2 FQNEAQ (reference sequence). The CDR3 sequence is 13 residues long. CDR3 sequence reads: CASSPAVGDEQYF. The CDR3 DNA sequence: TGTGCCAGCAGCCCTGCGGTGGGGGACGAGCAGTACTTC.

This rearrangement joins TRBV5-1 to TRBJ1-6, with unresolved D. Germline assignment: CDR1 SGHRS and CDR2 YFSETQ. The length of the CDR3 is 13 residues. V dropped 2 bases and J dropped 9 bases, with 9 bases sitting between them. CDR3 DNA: TGCGCCAGCAGCTTCGATGTTGGTTCACCCCTCCACTTT. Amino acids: CASSFDVGSPLHF.

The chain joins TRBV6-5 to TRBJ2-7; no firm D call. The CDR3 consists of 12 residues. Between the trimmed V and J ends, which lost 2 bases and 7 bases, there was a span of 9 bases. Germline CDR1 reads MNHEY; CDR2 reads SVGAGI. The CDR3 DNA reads TGTGCCAGCAGTTACCCCACCGGGGAGCAGTACTTC. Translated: CASSYPTGEQYF.

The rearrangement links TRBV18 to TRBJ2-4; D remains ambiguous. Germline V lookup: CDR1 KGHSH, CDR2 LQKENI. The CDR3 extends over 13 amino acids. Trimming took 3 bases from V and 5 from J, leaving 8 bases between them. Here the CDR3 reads CASSPPEQNIQYF. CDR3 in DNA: TGTGCCAGCTCACCTCCCGAGCAAAACATTCAGTACTTC.

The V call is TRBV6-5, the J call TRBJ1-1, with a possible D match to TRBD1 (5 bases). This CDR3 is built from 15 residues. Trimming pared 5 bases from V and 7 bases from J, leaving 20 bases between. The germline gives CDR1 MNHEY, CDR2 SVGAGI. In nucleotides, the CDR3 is TGTGCCAGCAGTCCCTCTATTTCCCGACAGTTTGAAGCTTTCTTT. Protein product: CASSPSISRQFEAFF.

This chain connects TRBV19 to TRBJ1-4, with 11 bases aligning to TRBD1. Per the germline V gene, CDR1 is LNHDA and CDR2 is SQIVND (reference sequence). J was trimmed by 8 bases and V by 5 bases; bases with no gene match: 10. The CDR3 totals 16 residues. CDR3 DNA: TGTGCCAGTAGTCCGCCCGGACAGGGGGCGGGCGAAAAACTGTTTTTT. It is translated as CASSPPGQGAGEKLFF.

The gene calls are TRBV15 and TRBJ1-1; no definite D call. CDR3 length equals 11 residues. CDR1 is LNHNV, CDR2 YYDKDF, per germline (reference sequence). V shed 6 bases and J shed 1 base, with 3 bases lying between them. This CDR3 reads CATRQNTEAFF. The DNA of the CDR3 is TGTGCCACCAGACAGAACACTGAAGCTTTCTTT.

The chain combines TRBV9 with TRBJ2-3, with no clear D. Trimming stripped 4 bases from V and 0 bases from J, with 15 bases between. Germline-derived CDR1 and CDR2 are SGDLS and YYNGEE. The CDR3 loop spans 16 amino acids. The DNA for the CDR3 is TGTGCCAGCAGCACCGACGGCCGCGCTAGCACAGATACGCAGTATTTT. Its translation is CASSTDGRASTDTQYF.

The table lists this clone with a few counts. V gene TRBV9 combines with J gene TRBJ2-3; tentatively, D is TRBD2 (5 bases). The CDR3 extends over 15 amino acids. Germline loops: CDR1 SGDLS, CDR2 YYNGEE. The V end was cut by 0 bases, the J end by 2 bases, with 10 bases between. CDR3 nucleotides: TGTGCCAGCAGCGTAGCAGCGGACTCCACAGATACGCAGTATTTT. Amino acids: CASSVAADSTDTQYF.